The rows below give T cell receptor beta chains drawn from one sample of a study of identical twins. Using its own MiXCR run on the 5' RACE reads, TCRdb lists one record per CDR3 protein. The sample has 1.5 million to 2 million distinct CDR3 sequences, about 30% seen once; the top ten hold about 0.25%. Input material: cord blood. Receptor source: a newborn girl in good health. Both conserved end residues are part of each CDR3. D genes are given only for firm matches. For some rows the clone size is stated as once, few or many, or as a class when expanded; others skip it.

D: TRBD2; size: NA; V: TRBV7-2; J: TRBJ2-3; CDR3: CASSLFFASGNTDTQYF; DNA: TGTGCCAGCAGCTTATTTTTTGCTAGCGGGAACACAGATACGCAGTATTTT
D: NA; size: NA; V: TRBV20-1; J: TRBJ1-2; CDR3: CSARGPGLGNYGYTF; DNA: TGCAGTGCTAGAGGTCCGGGATTGGGAAACTATGGCTACACCTTC
D: NA; size: NA; V: TRBV12-3/TRBV12-4; J: TRBJ1-4; CDR3: CASTPTPNEKLFF; DNA: TGTGCCAGCACCCCCACTCCTAATGAAAAACTGTTTTTT
D: NA; size: NA; V: TRBV20-1; J: TRBJ1-1; CDR3: CSASPYMNTEAFF; DNA: TGCAGTGCTAGTCCCTACATGAACACTGAAGCTTTCTTT
D: NA; size: NA; V: TRBV11-3; J: TRBJ2-3; CDR3: CASSSYQMSDTQYF; DNA: TGTGCCAGCAGCTCGTACCAGATGTCAGATACGCAGTATTTT
D: NA; size: NA; V: TRBV5-1; J: TRBJ2-5; CDR3: CASSLEGEWEYF; DNA: TGCGCCAGCAGCTTGGAAGGAGAGTGGGAGTACTTC
D: NA; size: many; V: TRBV13; J: TRBJ2-7; CDR3: CASSWRVTQKGENEQYF; DNA: TGTGCCAGCAGCTGGAGGGTCACACAAAAGGGAGAGAACGAGCAGTACTTC
D: TRBD1; size: few; V: TRBV5-1; J: TRBJ1-2; CDR3: CASSPGGPYRGHYGYTF; DNA: TGCGCCAGCAGCCCCGGGGGGCCCTACAGGGGCCACTATGGCTACACCTTC
D: NA; size: many; V: TRBV27; J: TRBJ2-4; CDR3: CASINRAKNIQYF; DNA: TGTGCCAGCATCAACCGAGCCAAAAACATTCAGTACTTC
D: TRBD1; size: NA; V: TRBV12-3/TRBV12-4; J: TRBJ1-1; CDR3: CASSFATGRITEAFF; DNA: TGTGCCAGCAGTTTTGCGACAGGGAGGATCACTGAAGCTTTCTTT